The subject of this entry is one T cell receptor (beta chain). Assay: immunoSEQ multiplex PCR; the TCRdb copy retains only in-frame clones and omits some. Of tens of thousands of clones in the sample, 81% were seen once. V lost 5 bases and J 4 bases, leaving 11 bases between the germline ends. Germline values: CDR1 LNHDA, CDR2 SQIVND (reference sequence). The CDR3 sequence is 13 residues long. This entry is derived from a study of blood T cell repertoires in COVID-19. The overall study: The United States, Italy and Spain supplied acute and convalescent COVID-19 samples.

Sequenced material: peripheral blood. This chain links TRBV19 with TRBJ1-2, with TRBD1 as a possible D gene (5 bases). This receptor was taken from a man older than 75 with acute or convalescent COVID-19. The CDR3 reads CASSLDRVYGYTF. Here the CDR3 DNA reads TGTGCCAGTAGTCTTGACAGAGTCTATGGCTACACCTTC.